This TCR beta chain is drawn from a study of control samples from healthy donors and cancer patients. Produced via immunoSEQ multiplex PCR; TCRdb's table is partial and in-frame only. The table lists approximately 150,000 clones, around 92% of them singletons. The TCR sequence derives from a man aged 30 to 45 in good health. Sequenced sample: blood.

DNA of the CDR3: TGTGCCAGCAGTCGCGGTAGTGGTAGGCTCATGAACACTGAAGCTTTCTTT. Its translation is CASSRGSGRLMNTEAFF. The chain links TRBV2 to TRBJ1-1; D is undetermined. Germline CDR1 is SNHLY and CDR2 is FYNNEI. The germline V and J ends were trimmed by 5 bases and 0 bases, with 19 bases remaining between them. CDR3 length: 17 amino acids.